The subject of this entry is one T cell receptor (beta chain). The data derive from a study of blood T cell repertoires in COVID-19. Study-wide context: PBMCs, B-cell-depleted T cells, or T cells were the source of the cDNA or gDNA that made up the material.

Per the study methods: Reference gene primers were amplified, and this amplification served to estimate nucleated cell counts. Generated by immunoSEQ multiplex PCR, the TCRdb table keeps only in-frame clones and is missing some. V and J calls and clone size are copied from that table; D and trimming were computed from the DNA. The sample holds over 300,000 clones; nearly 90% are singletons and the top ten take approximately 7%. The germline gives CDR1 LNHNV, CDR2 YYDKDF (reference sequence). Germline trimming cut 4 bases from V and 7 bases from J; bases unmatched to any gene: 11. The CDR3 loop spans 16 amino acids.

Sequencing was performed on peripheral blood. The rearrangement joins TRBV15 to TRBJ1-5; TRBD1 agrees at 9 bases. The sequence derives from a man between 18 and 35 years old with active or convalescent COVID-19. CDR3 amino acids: CATSTKQGALGQPQHF. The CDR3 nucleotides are TGTGCCACCAGCACGAAACAGGGGGCCCTTGGGCAGCCCCAGCATTTT.